This TCR beta chain was observed in a study of blood T cell repertoires in COVID-19. Study-wide context: Researchers got acute and convalescent COVID-19 samples from the United States, Italy and Spain.

With 4 bases clipped from V and 8 bases from J, the junction kept 10 bases outside the gene matches. The CDR3 has 15 amino acids. Germline V gene sequence: CDR1 SGHNT, CDR2 YYREEE (reference sequence). Original handling: Cell counts per sample came from amplifying reference gene primers. Sequenced by immunoSEQ multiplex PCR; TCRdb stores in-frame clones only, minus some. V, J and clone size reflect that table, while D and trimming were determined from the DNA. Here the sample spans fewer than 500,000 clones, 70% to 90% being singletons. V usage is TRBV5-4 and J usage is TRBJ1-3, with 9 positions matching TRBD1. Specimen: PBMCs or T cells enriched from blood (not recorded which). This TCR came from a woman aged 18-29 years with acute COVID-19. CDR3 sequence reads: CASSHPQGAEDTIYF. The CDR3 coding sequence is TGTGCCAGCAGCCATCCACAGGGGGCTGAGGACACCATATATTTT.